This T cell receptor beta chain comes out of a study of T cells in Graves' hyperthyroidism and ophthalmopathy. Study-wide context: Specimen type is peripheral blood, collected at initial diagnosis prior to any treatment.

This clonotype was seen ten or more times. The cohort's ophthalmopathy patients, a group with duration under 3 months, had a Clinical Activity Score of at least 3 and a NOSPECS grade of at least 4. Exclusions: uncontrolled infection, other autoimmune disease, pregnancy, lactation. Used for diagnoses were clinical symptoms, serum thyroxine and TRAb, thyroid ultrasound and orbital computed tomography. Amplification targeted TCR beta CDR3 regions from RNA transcripts. In the first-round RT-PCR of the TCR CDR3, the HTBI primer set was used. MiXCR, applied by TCRdb to the multiplex PCR reads, yields one record per CDR3 protein. The data show fewer than 550,000 distinct CDR3 sequences, with around 24% seen just once and approximately 10% held by the top ten. Germline assignment: CDR1 SGHDN and CDR2 FVKESK. V was clipped by 0 bases and J by 5 bases, with 16 bases between them. The CDR3 spans 17 residues.

This sequence was found in a woman aged 30 to 39 with Graves' ophthalmopathy. This chain joins TRBV14 and TRBJ2-2; D is unclear. Specimen: blood. This chain's CDR3 is CASSQETSLLVTGELFF. For the CDR3, the DNA is TGTGCCAGCAGCCAAGAGACCTCTTTGTTGGTGACCGGGGAGCTGTTTTTT.